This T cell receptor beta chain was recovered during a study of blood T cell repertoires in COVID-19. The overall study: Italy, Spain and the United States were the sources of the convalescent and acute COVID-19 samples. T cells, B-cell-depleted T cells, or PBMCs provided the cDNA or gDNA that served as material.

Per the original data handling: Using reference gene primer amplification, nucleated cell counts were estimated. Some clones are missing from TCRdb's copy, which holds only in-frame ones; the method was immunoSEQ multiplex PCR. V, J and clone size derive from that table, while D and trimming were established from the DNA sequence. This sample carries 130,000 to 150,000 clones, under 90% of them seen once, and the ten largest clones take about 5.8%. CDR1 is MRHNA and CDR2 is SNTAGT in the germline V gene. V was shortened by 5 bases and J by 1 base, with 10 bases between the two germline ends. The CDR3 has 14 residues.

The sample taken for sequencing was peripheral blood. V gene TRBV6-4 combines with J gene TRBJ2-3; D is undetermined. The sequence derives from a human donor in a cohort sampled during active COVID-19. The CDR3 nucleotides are TGTGCCAGCAGTCTCGGAGCTCGCACAGATACGCAGTATTTT. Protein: CASSLGARTDTQYF.